A single sample gave rise to the 18 T cell receptor beta chains below, sequenced in a study of cytomegalovirus exposure and HLA in healthy donors. Use of 60 Vbeta and 13 Jbeta primers characterized the PCR. Sequenced by immunoSEQ multiplex PCR; TCRdb stores in-frame clones only, minus some. Of about 180,000 clones in the sample, roughly 79% were seen once. Sequenced: PBMCs. Receptor source: a male donor in good health and CMV-seronegative.

This clone has only a few counts. V usage is TRBV9 and J usage is TRBJ1-2, with a possible D match to TRBD1 (6 bases). Trimming removed 4 bases from V and 4 bases from J, with 14 bases in between. The CDR3 runs 14 residues. Germline CDR1 and CDR2: SGDLS and YYNGEE. The CDR3 nucleotides are TGTGCCAGCAGCCGACAGGCGGAACTCTATGGCTACACCTTC. Translated: CASSRQAELYGYTF.

The CDR3 loop reads CASSEFSGVLEQYF. The CDR3 DNA sequence: TGTGCCAGCAGTGAATTTAGCGGGGTCCTCGAGCAGTACTTC. This chain links TRBV6-1 with TRBJ2-7; 8 bases fit TRBD2. From germline, CDR1 is MNHNS and CDR2 SASEGT. The CDR3 has 14 residues. The V segment lost 2 bases and the J segment 6 bases; nucleotides outside the gene matches: 6.

V is TRBV19 and J is TRBJ2-5; 10 bases agree with TRBD2. V lost 3 bases to trimming and J lost 5 bases; unmatched junction nucleotides: 6. The CDR3 runs 15 residues. CDR1 is LNHDA and CDR2 is SQIVND in the germline V gene (reference sequence). The CDR3 nucleotides are TGTGCCAGTAGTATTGGTAGCGGGAGGCCGGAGACCCAGTACTTC. Translating gives CASSIGSGRPETQYF.

This clone has a handful of counts. The chain joins TRBV25-1 to TRBJ2-7; possibly TRBD1 for D (6 bases). Trimming removed 6 bases at V and 2 bases at J, with 11 bases between. There are 13 residues in the CDR3. Germline CDR1 is MGHDK and CDR2 is SYGVNS. CDR3 residues: CASRGQGPYEQYF. CDR3 bases: TGTGCCAGCAGGGGCCAGGGGCCCTACGAGCAGTACTTC.

Details on this clone: The same CDR3 is also encoded by other DNA sequences in this sample. The CDR3 reads CAWNPGRGNTIYF. DNA of the CDR3: TGTGCCTGGAACCCGGGGAGAGGGAACACCATATATTTT. The chain combines TRBV30 with TRBJ1-3; no clear D gene. V dropped 4 bases and J dropped 7 bases, with 14 bases sitting between them. The CDR3 length is 13 residues. CDR1 GTSNPN and CDR2 SVGIG come from the germline V gene (reference sequence).

With regard to this clone: Its ends do not fully match the called genes, so a read error is possible. The chain couples TRBV7-9 to TRBJ2-7, with D possibly TRBD1 on 5 matching bases. Germline V gene data show CDR1 as SEHNR and CDR2 as FQNEAQ (reference sequence). The CDR3 is made up of 12 amino acids. CDR3 region: CSSNLGAYEQYF. CDR3 in DNA: TGTTCCAGCAATCTAGGGGCCTACGAGCAGTACTTC. The entire variable domain, with the rest obtained from reference TRBV7-9 and TRBJ2-7, is as follows: DTGVSQNPRHKITKRGQNVTFRCDPISEHNRLYWYRQTLGQGPEFLTYFQNEAQLEKSRLLSDRFSAERPKGSFSTLEIQRTEQGDSAMYLCSSNLGAYEQYFGPGTRLTVT.

The V call is TRBV6-6, the J call TRBJ1-2, with 9 bases that match TRBD1. CDR1 and CDR2 (germline): MNHNY, SVGAGI (reference sequence). Trimming removed 6 bases from V and 1 base from J; junction bases left unmatched: 9. This CDR3 spans 16 amino acids. CDR3 bases: TGTGCCAGCAGCCGCCGGGACAGGGCATTTAACTATGGCTACACCTTC. It yields the protein CASSRRDRAFNYGYTF.

The V gene is TRBV4-1, the J gene TRBJ2-7; D call uncertain. This CDR3 has 16 amino acids. CDR1 and CDR2 (germline): MGHRA, YSYEKL. V was shortened by 4 bases and J by 3 bases, with 19 bases between the two germline ends. CDR3 protein: CASSPIPGQVIYEQYF. The CDR3 DNA sequence: TGCGCCAGCAGCCCGATCCCTGGGCAGGTCATCTACGAGCAGTACTTC.

The gene calls are TRBV27 and TRBJ1-5; a weak D match, TRBD1 (6 bases). CDR1 and CDR2 from the germline V gene are MNHEY and SMNVEV (reference sequence). V was trimmed by 3 bases and J by 6 bases, leaving 15 bases between them. The CDR3 is 15 residues long. CDR3 loop: CASSLSGGGSQPQHF. The CDR3 nucleotides are TGTGCCAGCAGTTTGTCGGGAGGGGGTTCTCAGCCCCAGCATTTT.

The rearrangement joins TRBV6-5 to TRBJ1-2; TRBD1 aligns across 9 bases. This CDR3 spans 12 amino acids. V was clipped by 11 bases and J by 7 bases; unmatched bases: 8. Germline-derived CDR1 and CDR2 are MNHEY and SVGAGI. CDR3 in amino acids: CAGRDRVGGYTF. In DNA, the CDR3 is TGTGCCGGAAGGGACAGGGTTGGTGGCTACACCTTC.

The gene calls are TRBV29-1 and TRBJ2-5, with 7 bases identical to TRBD1. The germline CDR1 and CDR2 sequences are SQVTM and ANQGSEA. J lost 5 bases, V lost 2 bases, and 14 bases had no gene match. The CDR3 is 16 amino acids. CDR3 bases: TGCAGCGTTGAACCCCAACACTACGACAGGGAGGAGACCCAGTACTTC. Amino acid sequence: CSVEPQHYDREETQYF.

In this sample, this clone turned up once. The chain joins TRBV10-3 to TRBJ2-3, with D uncertain. The germline V and J ends were trimmed by 7 bases and 0 bases, with 11 bases remaining between them. The CDR3 runs 14 residues. In germline, CDR1 is ENHRY, CDR2 SYGVKD. The CDR3 DNA sequence: TGTGCCATCACCACCGGGTCTAGCACAGATACGCAGTATTTT. Its protein is CAITTGSSTDTQYF.

J is TRBJ2-7 and V is TRBV28, with D possibly TRBD2 on 6 matching bases. There are 15 residues in the CDR3. CDR1 is MDHEN and CDR2 is SYDVKM in the germline V gene. Trimming stripped 8 bases from V and 0 bases from J, with 17 bases between. Here the CDR3 DNA reads TGTGCCAGCCGGACGGGTGGGCGGGGCTCCTACGAGCAGTACTTC. Translating it yields CASRTGGRGSYEQYF.

V gene TRBV6-5 combines with J gene TRBJ1-5, with 7 bases fitting TRBD1. The germline gives CDR1 MNHEY, CDR2 SVGAGI. Unmatched junction bases numbered 8, after V lost 6 bases and J lost 3 bases. The CDR3 has 15 residues. CDR3 sequence: CASSPTGVHNQPQHF. CDR3 DNA: TGTGCCAGCAGCCCAACAGGGGTCCACAATCAGCCCCAGCATTTT.

This chain links TRBV4-1 with TRBJ1-2; weak D call: TRBD1 (5 bases). The V gene lost 4 bases and the J gene lost 8 bases, with 14 bases spanning the gap. CDR3 size: 13 residues. In germline, CDR1 is MGHRA, CDR2 YSYEKL. The CDR3 loop is CASSLPGHRGYTF. CDR3 coding DNA: TGCGCCAGCAGCCTCCCAGGACATAGGGGCTACACCTTC.

The genes are TRBV19 and TRBJ1-5; D unclear. Trimming removed 5 bases at V and 6 bases at J, with 11 bases between. The CDR3 covers 13 residues. Germline values: CDR1 LNHDA, CDR2 SQIVND (reference sequence). DNA of the CDR3: TGTGCCAGTAGTCCCTTCGGTGGTCAGCCCCAGCATTTT. Translation: CASSPFGGQPQHF. Combining the CDR3 with reference TRBV19 and TRBJ1-5 gives the whole variable domain DGGITQSPKYLFRKEGQNVTLSCEQNLNHDAMYWYRQDPGQGLRLIYYSQIVNDFQKGDIAEGYSVSREKKESFPLTVTSAQKNPTAFYLCASSPFGGQPQHFGDGTRLSIL.

The table lists this clone with a few counts. This chain joins TRBV30 and TRBJ2-7; perhaps TRBD1 as D (5 bases). Germline loops: CDR1 GTSNPN, CDR2 SVGIG (reference sequence). The CDR3 has 12 residues. The germline V and J ends were trimmed by 2 bases and 0 bases, with 5 bases remaining between them. CDR3 DNA: TGTGCCTGGAGTACAGGCTCCTACGAGCAGTACTTC. As protein: CAWSTGSYEQYF.

This clone was recorded a few times. The CDR3 DNA reads as TGCGCCAGCAGCCAACGGCGGGACAGGGGAAATGAAAAACTGTTTTTT. It specifies CASSQRRDRGNEKLFF. The chain recombines TRBV4-3 with TRBJ1-4, with 10 bases identical to TRBD1. The germline V gene has CDR1 LGHNA and CDR2 YSLEER. The CDR3 totals 16 residues. J was trimmed by 5 bases and V by 2 bases; bases with no gene match: 5.